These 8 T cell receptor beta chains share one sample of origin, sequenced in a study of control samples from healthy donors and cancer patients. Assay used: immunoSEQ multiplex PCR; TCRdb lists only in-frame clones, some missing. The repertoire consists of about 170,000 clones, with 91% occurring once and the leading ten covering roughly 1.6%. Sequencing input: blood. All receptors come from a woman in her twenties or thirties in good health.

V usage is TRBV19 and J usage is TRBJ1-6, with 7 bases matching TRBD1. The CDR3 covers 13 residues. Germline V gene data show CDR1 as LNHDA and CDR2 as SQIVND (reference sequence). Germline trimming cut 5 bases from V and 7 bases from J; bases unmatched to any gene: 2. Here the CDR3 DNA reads TGTGCCAGTAGTGGGACAGCCAATTCACCCCTCCACTTT. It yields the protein CASSGTANSPLHF.

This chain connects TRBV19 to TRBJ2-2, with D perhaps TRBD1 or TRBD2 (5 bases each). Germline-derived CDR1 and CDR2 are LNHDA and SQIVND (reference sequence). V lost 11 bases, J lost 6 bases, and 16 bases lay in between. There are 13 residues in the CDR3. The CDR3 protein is CAGGVWGSGELFF. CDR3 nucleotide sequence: TGTGCCGGAGGAGTATGGGGCTCCGGGGAGCTGTTTTTT.

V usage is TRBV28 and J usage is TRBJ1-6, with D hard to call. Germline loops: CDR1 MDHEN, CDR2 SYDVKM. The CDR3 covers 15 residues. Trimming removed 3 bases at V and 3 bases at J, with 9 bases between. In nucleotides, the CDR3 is TGTGCCAGCAGTTTCGGGTTCAACTATAATTCACCCCTCCACTTT. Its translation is CASSFGFNYNSPLHF.

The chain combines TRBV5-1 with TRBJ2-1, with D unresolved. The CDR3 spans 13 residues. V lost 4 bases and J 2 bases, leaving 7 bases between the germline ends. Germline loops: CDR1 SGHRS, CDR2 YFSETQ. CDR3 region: CASSPEPYNEQFF. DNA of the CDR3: TGCGCCAGCAGCCCGGAACCCTACAATGAGCAGTTCTTC.

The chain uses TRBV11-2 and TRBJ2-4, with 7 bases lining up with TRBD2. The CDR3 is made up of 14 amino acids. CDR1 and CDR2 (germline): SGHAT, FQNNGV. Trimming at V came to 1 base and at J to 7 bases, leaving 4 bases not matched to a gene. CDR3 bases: TGTGCCAGCAGCTTAGTCGGGGAGGGGAACATTCAGTACTTC. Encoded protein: CASSLVGEGNIQYF.

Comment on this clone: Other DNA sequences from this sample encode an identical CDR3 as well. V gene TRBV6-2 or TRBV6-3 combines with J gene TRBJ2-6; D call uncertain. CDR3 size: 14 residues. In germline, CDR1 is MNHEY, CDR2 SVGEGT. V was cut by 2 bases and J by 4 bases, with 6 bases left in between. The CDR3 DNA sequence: TGTGCCAGCAGTTACGGGTCCGGGGCCAACGTCCTGACTTTC. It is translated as CASSYGSGANVLTF.

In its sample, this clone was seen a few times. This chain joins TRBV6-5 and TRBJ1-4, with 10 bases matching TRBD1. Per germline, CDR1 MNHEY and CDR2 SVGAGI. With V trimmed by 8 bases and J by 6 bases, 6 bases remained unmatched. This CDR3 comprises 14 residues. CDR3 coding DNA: TGTGCCAGCGCTAAGACAGGGGGCCATGAAAAACTGTTTTTT. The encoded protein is CASAKTGGHEKLFF.

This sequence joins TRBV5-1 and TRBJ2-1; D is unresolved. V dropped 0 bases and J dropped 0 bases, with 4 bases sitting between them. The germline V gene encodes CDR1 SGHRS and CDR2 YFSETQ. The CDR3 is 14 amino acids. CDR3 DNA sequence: TGCGCCAGCAGCTTGGGGAGCTCCTACAATGAGCAGTTCTTC. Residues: CASSLGSSYNEQFF.